The 2 T cell receptor beta chains given below trace back to one sample, sequenced in a study of human T cells and chemical hapten exposure. TCRdb reprocessed the RACE reads with MiXCR, giving one entry per CDR3 protein. The sample carries more than 250,000 distinct CDR3 sequences, more than 6.5% recorded once. The time point is: pre-sensitization, week 0. Treatment denoted: therapeutic diphenylcyclopropenone sensitization with weekly scalp DPC. This specimen was whole blood, taken in connection with sensitization to the hapten diphenylcyclopropenone (DPC). The source of these receptors is a woman aged 40 to 50 with alopecia areata. Some clones in this sample may be carry-over from other donors' samples.

This clonotype occurred a few times. J is TRBJ2-1 and V is TRBV7-2; TRBD2 might be the D (5 bases). The CDR3 extends over 11 amino acids. The germline V gene encodes CDR1 SGHTA and CDR2 FQGNSA. Written as DNA, the CDR3 is TGTGCGTCGGGGAATTGGGATGAGCAGTTCTTC. It is translated as CASGNWDEQFF.

The chain employs TRBV10-3 and TRBJ2-7; D might be TRBD1 or TRBD2, each matching 5 bases. This CDR3 contains 16 residues. Trimming shortened V by 4 bases and J by 0 bases, and 16 bases separated the two germline ends. The germline CDR1 and CDR2 sequences are ENHRY and SYGVKD. The CDR3: CAISALGTSSSYEQYF. Written as DNA, the CDR3 is TGTGCCATCAGTGCCCTAGGGACGTCGAGCTCCTACGAGCAGTACTTC.